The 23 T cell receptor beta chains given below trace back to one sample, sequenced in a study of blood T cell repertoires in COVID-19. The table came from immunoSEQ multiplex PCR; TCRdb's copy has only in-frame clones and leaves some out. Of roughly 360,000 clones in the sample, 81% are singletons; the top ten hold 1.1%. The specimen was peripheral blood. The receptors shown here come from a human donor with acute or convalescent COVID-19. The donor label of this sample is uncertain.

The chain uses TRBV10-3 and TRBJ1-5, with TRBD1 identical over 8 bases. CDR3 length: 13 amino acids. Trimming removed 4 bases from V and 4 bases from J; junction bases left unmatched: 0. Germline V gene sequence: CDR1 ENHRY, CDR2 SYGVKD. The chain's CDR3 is CAISGQGNQPQHF. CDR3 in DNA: TGTGCCATCAGTGGACAGGGGAATCAGCCCCAGCATTTT.

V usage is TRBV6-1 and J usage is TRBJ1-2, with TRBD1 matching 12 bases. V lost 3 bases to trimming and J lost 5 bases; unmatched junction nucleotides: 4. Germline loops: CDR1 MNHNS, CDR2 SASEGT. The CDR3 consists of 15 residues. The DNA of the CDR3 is TGTGCCAGCAGTGACCGGGACAGGGGGCAGTATGGCTACACCTTC. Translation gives CASSDRDRGQYGYTF.

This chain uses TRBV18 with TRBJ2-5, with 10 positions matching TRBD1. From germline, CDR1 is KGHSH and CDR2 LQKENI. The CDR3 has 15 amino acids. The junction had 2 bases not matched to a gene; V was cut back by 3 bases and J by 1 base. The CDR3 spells CASSPGQGLQETQYF. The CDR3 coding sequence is TGTGCCAGCTCACCGGGACAGGGGCTCCAAGAGACCCAGTACTTC.

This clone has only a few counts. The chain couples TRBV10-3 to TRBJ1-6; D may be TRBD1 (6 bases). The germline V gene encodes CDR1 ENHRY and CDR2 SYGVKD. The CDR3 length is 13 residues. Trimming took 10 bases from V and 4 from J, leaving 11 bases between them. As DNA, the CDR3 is TGTGCCACCGGACAGTCTTATAATTCACCCCTCCACTTT. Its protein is CATGQSYNSPLHF.

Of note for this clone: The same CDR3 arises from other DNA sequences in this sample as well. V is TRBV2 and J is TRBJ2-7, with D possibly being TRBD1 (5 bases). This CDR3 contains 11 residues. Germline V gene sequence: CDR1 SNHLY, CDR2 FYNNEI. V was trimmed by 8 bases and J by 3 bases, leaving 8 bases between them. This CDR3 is CASGRGYEQYF. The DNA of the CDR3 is TGTGCCAGCGGTAGGGGCTACGAGCAGTACTTC.

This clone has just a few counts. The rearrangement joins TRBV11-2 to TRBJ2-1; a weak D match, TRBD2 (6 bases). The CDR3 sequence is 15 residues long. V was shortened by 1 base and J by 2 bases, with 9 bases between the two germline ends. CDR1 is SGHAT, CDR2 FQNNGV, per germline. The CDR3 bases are TGTGCCAGCAGCTTAGGAAGCGGGCCCTACAATGAGCAGTTCTTC. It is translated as CASSLGSGPYNEQFF.

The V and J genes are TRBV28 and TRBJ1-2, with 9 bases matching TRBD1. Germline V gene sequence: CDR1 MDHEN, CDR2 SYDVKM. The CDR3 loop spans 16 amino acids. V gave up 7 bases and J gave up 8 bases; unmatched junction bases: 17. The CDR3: CASTRWDREVLGGYTF. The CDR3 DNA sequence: TGTGCCAGCACTCGCTGGGACAGGGAAGTTTTGGGAGGCTACACCTTC.

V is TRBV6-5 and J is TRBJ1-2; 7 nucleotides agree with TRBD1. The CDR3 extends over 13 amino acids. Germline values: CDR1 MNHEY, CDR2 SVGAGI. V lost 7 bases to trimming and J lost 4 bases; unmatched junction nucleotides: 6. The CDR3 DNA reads TGTGCCAGCATGGGACAGTCAATCTATGGCTACACCTTC. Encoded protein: CASMGQSIYGYTF.

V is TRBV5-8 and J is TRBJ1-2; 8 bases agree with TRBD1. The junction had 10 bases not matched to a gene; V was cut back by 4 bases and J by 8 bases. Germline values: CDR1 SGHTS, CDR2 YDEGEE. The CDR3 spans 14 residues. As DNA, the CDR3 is TGTGCCAGCAGCCCTTCAGGGGGCGGATTCGGCTACACCTTC. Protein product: CASSPSGGGFGYTF.

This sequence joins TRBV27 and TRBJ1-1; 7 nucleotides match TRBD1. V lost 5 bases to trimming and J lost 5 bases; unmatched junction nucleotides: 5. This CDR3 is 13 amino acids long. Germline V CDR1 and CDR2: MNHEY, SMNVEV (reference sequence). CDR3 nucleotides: TGTGCCAGCAGTAAGGGGGCTTATACTGAAGCTTTCTTT. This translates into CASSKGAYTEAFF.

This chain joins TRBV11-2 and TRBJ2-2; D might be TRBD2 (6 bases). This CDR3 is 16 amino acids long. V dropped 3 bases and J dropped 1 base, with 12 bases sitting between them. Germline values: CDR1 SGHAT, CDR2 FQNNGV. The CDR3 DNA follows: TGTGCCAGCAGCTTCGGCCTAGCGAGGAACACCGGGGAGCTGTTTTTT. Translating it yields CASSFGLARNTGELFF.

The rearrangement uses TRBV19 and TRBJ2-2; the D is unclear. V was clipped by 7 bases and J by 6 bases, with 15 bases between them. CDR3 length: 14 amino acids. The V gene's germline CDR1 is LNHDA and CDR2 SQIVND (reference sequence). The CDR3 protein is CASNSERRSGELFF. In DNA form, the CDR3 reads TGTGCCAGTAATTCCGAGAGGCGGTCCGGGGAGCTGTTTTTT.

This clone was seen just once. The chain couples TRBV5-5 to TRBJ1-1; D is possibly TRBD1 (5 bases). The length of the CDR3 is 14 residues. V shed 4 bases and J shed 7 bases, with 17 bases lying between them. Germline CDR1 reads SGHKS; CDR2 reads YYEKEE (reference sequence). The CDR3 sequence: CASSQPGGSGEAFF. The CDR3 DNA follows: TGTGCCAGCAGCCAACCGGGGGGTAGTGGTGAAGCTTTCTTT.

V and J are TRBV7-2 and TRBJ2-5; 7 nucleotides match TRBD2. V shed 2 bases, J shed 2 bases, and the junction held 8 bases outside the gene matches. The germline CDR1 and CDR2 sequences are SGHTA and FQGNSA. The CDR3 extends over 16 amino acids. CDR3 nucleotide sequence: TGTGCCAGCAGCTTATTCCGCCAGGGAGGGCAAGAGACCCAGTACTTC. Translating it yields CASSLFRQGGQETQYF.

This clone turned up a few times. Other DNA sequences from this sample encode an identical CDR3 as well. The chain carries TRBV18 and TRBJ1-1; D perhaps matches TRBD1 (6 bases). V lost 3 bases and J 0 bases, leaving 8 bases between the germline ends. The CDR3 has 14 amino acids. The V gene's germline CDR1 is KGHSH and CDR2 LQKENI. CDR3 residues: CASSPDSLNTEAFF. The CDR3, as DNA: TGTGCCAGCTCACCGGACAGTCTGAACACTGAAGCTTTCTTT. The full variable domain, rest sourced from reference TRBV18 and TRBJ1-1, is NAGVMQNPRHLVRRRGQEARLRCSPMKGHSHVYWYRQLPEEGLKFMVYLQKENIIDESGMPKERFSAEFPKEGPSILRIQQVVRGDSAAYFCASSPDSLNTEAFFGQGTRLTVV.

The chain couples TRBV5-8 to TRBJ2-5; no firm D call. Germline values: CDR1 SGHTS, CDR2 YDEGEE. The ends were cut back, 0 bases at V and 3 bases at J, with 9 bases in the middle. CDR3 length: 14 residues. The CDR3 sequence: CASSLALSEETQYF. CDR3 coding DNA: TGTGCCAGCAGCTTGGCACTCTCCGAAGAGACCCAGTACTTC.

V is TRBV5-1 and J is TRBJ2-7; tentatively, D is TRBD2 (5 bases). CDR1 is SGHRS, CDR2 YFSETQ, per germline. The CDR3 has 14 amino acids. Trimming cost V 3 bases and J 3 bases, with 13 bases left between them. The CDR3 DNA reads TGCGCCAGCAGCTGGGAAGGAGGAGACTACGAGCAGTACTTC. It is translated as CASSWEGGDYEQYF.

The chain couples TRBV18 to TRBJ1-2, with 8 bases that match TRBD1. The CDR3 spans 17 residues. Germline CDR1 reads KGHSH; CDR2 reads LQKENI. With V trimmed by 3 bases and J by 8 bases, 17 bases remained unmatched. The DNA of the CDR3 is TGTGCCAGCTCACCTCTTGCGGGGCAGGGGGCCGAATACGGCTACACCTTC. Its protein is CASSPLAGQGAEYGYTF. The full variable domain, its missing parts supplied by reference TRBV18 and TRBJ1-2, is NAGVMQNPRHLVRRRGQEARLRCSPMKGHSHVYWYRQLPEEGLKFMVYLQKENIIDESGMPKERFSAEFPKEGPSILRIQQVVRGDSAAYFCASSPLAGQGAEYGYTFGSGTRLTVV.

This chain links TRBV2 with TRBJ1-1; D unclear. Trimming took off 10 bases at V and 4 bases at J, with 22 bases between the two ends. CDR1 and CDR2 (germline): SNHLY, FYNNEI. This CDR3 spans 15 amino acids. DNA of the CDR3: TGTGCCACCGAGAACGGAAGACCGCCGGGCACTGAAGCTTTCTTT. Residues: CATENGRPPGTEAFF.

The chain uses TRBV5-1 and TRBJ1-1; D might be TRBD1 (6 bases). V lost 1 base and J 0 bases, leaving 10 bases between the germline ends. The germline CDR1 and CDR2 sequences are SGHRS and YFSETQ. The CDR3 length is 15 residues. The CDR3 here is CASSLSGGLNTEAFF. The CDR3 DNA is TGCGCCAGCAGCTTGTCGGGGGGCTTGAACACTGAAGCTTTCTTT. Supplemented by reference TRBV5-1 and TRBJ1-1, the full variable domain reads KAGVTQTPRYLIKTRGQQVTLSCSPISGHRSVSWYQQTPGQGLQFLFEYFSETQRNKGNFPGRFSGRQFSNSRSEMNVSTLELGDSALYLCASSLSGGLNTEAFFGQGTRLTVV.

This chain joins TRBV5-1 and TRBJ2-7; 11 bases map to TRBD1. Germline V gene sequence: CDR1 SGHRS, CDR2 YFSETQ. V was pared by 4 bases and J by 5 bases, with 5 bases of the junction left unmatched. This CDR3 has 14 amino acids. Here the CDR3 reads CASSPGQGGDEQYF. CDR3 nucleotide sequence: TGCGCCAGCAGCCCGGGACAGGGGGGGGACGAGCAGTACTTC.

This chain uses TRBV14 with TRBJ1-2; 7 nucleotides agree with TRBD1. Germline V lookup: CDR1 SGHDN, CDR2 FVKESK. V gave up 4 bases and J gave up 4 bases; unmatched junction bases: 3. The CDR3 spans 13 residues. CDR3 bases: TGTGCCAGCAGCCTCGGGACAGCCTATGGCTACACCTTC. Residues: CASSLGTAYGYTF.

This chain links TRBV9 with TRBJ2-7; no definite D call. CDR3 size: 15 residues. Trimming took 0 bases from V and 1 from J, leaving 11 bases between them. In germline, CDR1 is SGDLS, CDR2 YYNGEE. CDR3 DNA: TGTGCCAGCAGCGTAGCCGCAGCCGGGTCCTACGAGCAGTACTTC. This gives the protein CASSVAAAGSYEQYF.